One T cell receptor (beta chain) is described in this entry. The CDR3 has 21 residues. CDR1 is MNHEY and CDR2 is SMNVEV in the germline V gene (reference sequence). V lost 3 bases to trimming and J lost 8 bases, with 35 bases between them. Source study methods: Estimation of nucleated cell counts relied on the amplification of reference gene primers. The assay was immunoSEQ multiplex PCR, and TCRdb's table has in-frame clones only and misses some. That table furnishes V, J and clone size, whereas the DNA furnished D and trimming. The sample lists about 220,000 clones, under 90% seen once, with 5.1% in the top ten. This sample was taken from a study of blood T cell repertoires in COVID-19. Study as a whole: The origin of the acute and convalescent COVID-19 samples was the United States, Italy and Spain. From T cells, B-cell-depleted T cells, or PBMCs came the material, which was cDNA or gDNA.

V usage is TRBV27 and J usage is TRBJ2-1; D perhaps matches TRBD2 (6 bases). This clonotype was sampled from a woman in her sixties who had recovered from COVID-19. The sequencing sample was made of peripheral blood. In DNA, the CDR3 is TGTGCCAGCAGTTTTGGGGGGACCTCATTCCCTTACCTACAATTAATGGATGAGCAGTTCTTC. Amino acid sequence: CASSFGGTSFPYLQLMDEQFF.